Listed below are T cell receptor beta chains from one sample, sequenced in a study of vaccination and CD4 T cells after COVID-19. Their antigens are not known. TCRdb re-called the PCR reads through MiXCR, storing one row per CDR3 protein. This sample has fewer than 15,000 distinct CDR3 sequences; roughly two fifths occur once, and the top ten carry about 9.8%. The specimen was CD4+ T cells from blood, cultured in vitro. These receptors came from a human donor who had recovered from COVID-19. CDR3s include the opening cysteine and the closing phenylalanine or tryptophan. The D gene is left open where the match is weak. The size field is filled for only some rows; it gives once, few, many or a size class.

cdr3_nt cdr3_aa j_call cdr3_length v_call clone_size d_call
TGTGCCAGCAGCCGACAGGTCGTGGCTGCCGGGGAGCTGTTTTTT CASSRQVVAAGELFF TRBJ2-2 15 TRBV12-3/TRBV12-4 - -
TGTGCCACCAGTGATTTCTCCCTTAACTATGGCTACACCTTC CATSDFSLNYGYTF TRBJ1-2 14 TRBV24-1 few -
TGTGCCAGCAGCACCGACAGATACTCTGGCTACACCTTC CASSTDRYSGYTF TRBJ1-2 13 TRBV6-1 medium-sized -
TGCAGTGCTAGCGGGGCAAGAGATACGCAGTATTTT CSASGARDTQYF TRBJ2-3 12 TRBV20-1 - -
TGCGCCAGCAGTGAGGGGGTCAGGGGGCTCGAGGAGACCCAGTACTTC CASSEGVRGLEETQYF TRBJ2-5 16 TRBV10-1 - TRBD1
TGTGCCAGCAGCTTGCGTGGTGGAAACACCATATATTTT CASSLRGGNTIYF TRBJ1-3 13 TRBV7-9 few -
TGTGCCAGCAGTGCCGGAGTTAACAGGGGCTACACCTTC CASSAGVNRGYTF TRBJ1-2 13 TRBV6-1 - -
TGTGCCAGCAGCTACGGACAGCGGTTCACAGATACGCAGTATTTT CASSYGQRFTDTQYF TRBJ2-3 15 TRBV7-2 medium-sized -
TGTGCCAGCACCGGACAGGGTAATCAGCCCCAGCATTTT CASTGQGNQPQHF TRBJ1-5 13 TRBV6-1 - TRBD1
TGTGCCAGCAGTCTTTGGACAGGCCCAAGCTCCTACGAGCAGTACTTC CASSLWTGPSSYEQYF TRBJ2-7 16 TRBV6-1 - TRBD1
TGTGCCAGCAGTTACTCGTGGGGGGTACGGGAAAAACTGTTTTTT CASSYSWGVREKLFF TRBJ1-4 15 TRBV6-5 - -
TGTGCCAGCGGGGGGACAGCTGCCTACGAGCAGTACTTC CASGGTAAYEQYF TRBJ2-7 13 TRBV6-2/TRBV6-3 - -
TGTGCCAGCAGTTACTCACGACTCGGGACAGCCAACACTGAAGCTTTCTTT CASSYSRLGTANTEAFF TRBJ1-1 17 TRBV6-5 - TRBD1
TGTGCCTGGACACCAGCTGGAAACACCATATATTTT CAWTPAGNTIYF TRBJ1-3 12 TRBV30 few -
TGCAGTGCTAGACCCGATTTGGACACTGAAGCTTTCTTT CSARPDLDTEAFF TRBJ1-1 13 TRBV20-1 - -
TGTGCCAGTAGCCAAGGGACAGGGAAGGATCAGCCCCAGCATTTT CASSQGTGKDQPQHF TRBJ1-5 15 TRBV19 large TRBD1
TGCAGTGCTAGACAACAAGGGCAGAGCTCTGGAAACACCATATATTTT CSARQQGQSSGNTIYF TRBJ1-3 16 TRBV20-1 - -
TGTGCCAGTAGTATAGAAGCGGAGACTGAAGCTTTCTTT CASSIEAETEAFF TRBJ1-1 13 TRBV19 once -
TGTGCCAGCAGCTTAGGCAGAGGAACCTCATACACCGGGGAGCTGTTTTTT CASSLGRGTSYTGELFF TRBJ2-2 17 TRBV11-2 - -
TGTGCCAGCAGTTACGCACAGAAGCAGTTCTTC CASSYAQKQFF TRBJ2-1 11 TRBV6-5 few -
TGTGCCAGCAGTGCAAATCCGGCCGGAGGTTCACCCCTCCACTTT CASSANPAGGSPLHF TRBJ1-6 15 TRBV12-3/TRBV12-4 - -
TGTGCCAGCAGTGAAAATGGACAGGGGGTGGATACGCAGTATTTT CASSENGQGVDTQYF TRBJ2-3 15 TRBV6-1 - TRBD1
TGCAGTGCCCGGGGGGTGACGGGGAACTATGGCTACACCTTC CSARGVTGNYGYTF TRBJ1-2 14 TRBV20-1 - -
TGCGCCAGCAGCCATGAAACGAGAGGGGATGAGGAGACCCAGTACTTC CASSHETRGDEETQYF TRBJ2-5 16 TRBV4-1 once -
TGTGCCAGCAGTTCAGGACAGGGATCCTACAATGAGCAGTTCTTC CASSSGQGSYNEQFF TRBJ2-1 15 TRBV25-1 - TRBD1
TGTGCCAGCAGCAAGCAGGGCCCCACTGAAGCTTTCTTT CASSKQGPTEAFF TRBJ1-1 13 TRBV21-1 - -
TGTGCCAGCAGCTACAGTGACATGAACACTGAAGCTTTCTTT CASSYSDMNTEAFF TRBJ1-1 14 TRBV2 few -
TGCTCCACAGTCCGGCTTAGCGGGTCCCAAGAGACCCAGTACTTC CSTVRLSGSQETQYF TRBJ2-5 15 TRBV20-1 once TRBD2
TGCAGTGCTTCGGACACCCTGAACACTGAAGCTTTCTTT CSASDTLNTEAFF TRBJ1-1 13 TRBV20-1 - -
TGTGCCAGCAGCCCCCTTACAGGGGCCTATGACATTCAGTACTTC CASSPLTGAYDIQYF TRBJ2-4 15 TRBV14 - TRBD1
TGTGCCAGCAGCCCGAACAGCAACTATGGCTACACCTTC CASSPNSNYGYTF TRBJ1-2 13 TRBV14 - -
TGTGCCAGCAGCTCCGGGGGGACAGCCTATGGCTACACCTTC CASSSGGTAYGYTF TRBJ1-2 14 TRBV5-4 - TRBD1
TGCGCCAGCAGCCGGGACGGGACAGGAAGCTATGGCTACACCTTC CASSRDGTGSYGYTF TRBJ1-2 15 TRBV5-1 - TRBD1
TGTGCCAGCAGCTTGGCAGCGGGAGAGACCCAGTACTTC CASSLAAGETQYF TRBJ2-5 13 TRBV5-3 few -
TGTGCCAGCAGTGGACAGGAGAACACTGAAGCTTTCTTT CASSGQENTEAFF TRBJ1-1 13 TRBV6-1 once -
TGTGCCACCAGCTCGGCCACAGAAGCTTTCTTT CATSSATEAFF TRBJ1-1 11 TRBV24-1 - -
TGTGCCAGCAGGGGGGACAGCCACGAAGCTTTCTTT CASRGDSHEAFF TRBJ1-1 12 TRBV2 - TRBD1
TGTGCCAGCACTTTGGACAGGAGGCAGCCCCAGCATTTT CASTLDRRQPQHF TRBJ1-5 13 TRBV2 few TRBD1
TGTGCCAGCACCGAAGGGGGCAGAAACACTGAAGCTTTCTTT CASTEGGRNTEAFF TRBJ1-1 14 TRBV28 few TRBD1
TGTGCCAGCAGCTATACTACCGGGGATCGGCAGCCCCAGCATTTT CASSYTTGDRQPQHF TRBJ1-5 15 TRBV7-6 few -
TGTGCCAGCAGCCCCAGAGTAGCCTCCTACGAGCAGTACTTC CASSPRVASYEQYF TRBJ2-7 14 TRBV9 - -
TGTGCCAGCAGTGTTACTAGCGGACGCTCGAGTGAGCAGTACTTC CASSVTSGRSSEQYF TRBJ2-7 15 TRBV6-1 - TRBD2
TGTGCCAGCAGCTTGGGGGGAAGGGGGTACAATGAGCAGTTCTTC CASSLGGRGYNEQFF TRBJ2-1 15 TRBV5-4 - -
TGTGCCAGCAGCTTAGACAGGGGACATGGCTACACCTTC CASSLDRGHGYTF TRBJ1-2 13 TRBV7-3 - TRBD1
TGTGCCATCAGTGATCTGACCCGGACAGGGGGTCTGGCGGGAAACACCATATATTTT CAISDLTRTGGLAGNTIYF TRBJ1-3 19 TRBV10-3 - TRBD1
TGTGCCAGTAGTATAATGGCAGGTCCCTATGGCTACACCTTC CASSIMAGPYGYTF TRBJ1-2 14 TRBV19 few -
TGTGCCAGCAGTTTAGGGTCTGAGGGATATCAGCCCCAGCATTTT CASSLGSEGYQPQHF TRBJ1-5 15 TRBV12-3/TRBV12-4 - -
TGCGCCAGCAGCTTGTGGTCAGGGGGGACCCTGAACACTGAAGCTTTCTTT CASSLWSGGTLNTEAFF TRBJ1-1 17 TRBV5-1 - TRBD1